These 11 T cell receptor beta chains share one sample of origin, sequenced in a study of blood T cell repertoires in COVID-19. TCRdb keeps only in-frame clones here, not all; method: immunoSEQ multiplex PCR. In the table there are 300,000 to 400,000 clones, 88% of which are singletons. The source material was peripheral blood. The source is an older woman with COVID-19, enrolled during active disease.

This chain uses TRBV5-5 with TRBJ1-2, with D hard to call. Deletions cut 0 bases from V and 0 bases from J, with 6 bases between. The CDR3 contains 14 residues. Germline V gene lookup returns CDR1 SGHKS and CDR2 YYEKEE (reference sequence). The CDR3 DNA sequence: TGTGCCAGCAGCTTGGCTACAGCTAACTATGGCTACACCTTC. Translation gives CASSLATANYGYTF.

This chain joins TRBV5-6 and TRBJ1-6, with D tentatively TRBD1 (6 bases). The V and J ends lost 1 base and 7 bases respectively, with 9 bases between them. Germline V gene sequence: CDR1 SGHDT, CDR2 YYEEEE. The CDR3 runs to 14 residues. The CDR3 region has the DNA TGTGCCAGCAGCTTGCGGCAGGGGAATTCACCCCTCCACTTT. Encoded protein: CASSLRQGNSPLHF.

The rearrangement joins TRBV24-1 to TRBJ1-1; D uncertain. V was clipped by 12 bases and J by 4 bases, with 17 bases between them. The CDR3 is 13 residues long. The germline V gene has CDR1 KGHDR and CDR2 SFDVKD. This chain's CDR3 is CAPDEASVTEAFF. In DNA form, the CDR3 reads TGTGCCCCTGACGAGGCCAGCGTCACTGAAGCTTTCTTT.

In its sample, this clone was seen once. The same CDR3 can be traced to other DNA sequences in this sample. This chain links TRBV6-5 with TRBJ1-1; 8 nucleotides line up with TRBD1. Germline V gene lookup returns CDR1 MNHEY and CDR2 SVGAGI. CDR3 size: 15 residues. The junction had 4 bases not matched to a gene; V was cut back by 3 bases and J by 1 base. The CDR3 loop is CASSYSGTGNTEAFF. Written as DNA, the CDR3 is TGTGCCAGCAGTTATTCCGGGACAGGGAACACTGAAGCTTTCTTT.

This clone was recorded once. J is TRBJ1-2 and V is TRBV20-1, with TRBD1 matching 9 bases. Germline-derived CDR1 and CDR2 are DFQATT and SNEGSKA (reference sequence). CDR3 length: 11 amino acids. The J segment lost 8 bases and the V segment lost 6 bases, leaving 4 bases of the junction unmatched. CDR3 loop: CSANRGQGYTF. The CDR3 DNA reads as TGCAGTGCCAACAGGGGGCAGGGCTACACCTTC.

The chain has TRBV5-6 and TRBJ1-1; D is possibly TRBD1 (6 bases). With 4 bases removed from V and 1 base from J, the gap between germline ends came to 14 bases. Germline CDR1 and CDR2: SGHDT and YYEEEE. This CDR3 region has 15 residues. The CDR3 nucleotides are TGTGCCAGCAGCCCGGCGGGGGGGGCGAACACTGAAGCTTTCTTT. Its translation: CASSPAGGANTEAFF.

This chain links TRBV2 with TRBJ2-3, with 11 bases fitting TRBD2. Germline loops: CDR1 SNHLY, CDR2 FYNNEI. Trimming at V came to 7 bases and at J to 5 bases, leaving 8 bases not matched to a gene. The CDR3 runs to 15 residues. CDR3 bases: TGTGCCAGCATTTTAGCGGGGGGGCTCAAAGATACGCAGTATTTT. Translating it yields CASILAGGLKDTQYF.

The chain combines TRBV7-9 with TRBJ1-5; D remains unclear. CDR1 is SEHNR and CDR2 is FQNEAQ in the germline V gene (reference sequence). V was shortened by 5 bases and J by 5 bases, with 7 bases between the two germline ends. The CDR3 loop spans 12 amino acids. CDR3 amino acids: CASSMTDQPQHF. CDR3 DNA: TGTGCCAGCAGCATGACTGATCAGCCCCAGCATTTT.

The genes are TRBV27 and TRBJ2-4; 8 bases match TRBD1. J was trimmed by 8 bases and V by 6 bases; bases with no gene match: 6. Per the germline V gene, CDR1 is MNHEY and CDR2 is SMNVEV (reference sequence). The CDR3 has 13 amino acids. The CDR3 region has the DNA TGTGCCAGCAGCAAGACAGGGGTGGACATTCAGTACTTC. Amino acids: CASSKTGVDIQYF.

The chain is built from TRBV2 and TRBJ2-7; 7 bases fit TRBD2. The CDR3 spans 11 residues. Germline V gives CDR1 SNHLY, CDR2 FYNNEI. V was pared by 8 bases and J by 7 bases, with 5 bases of the junction left unmatched. The CDR3 sequence: CASVSGKEQYF. The CDR3 bases are TGTGCCAGCGTCAGCGGGAAGGAGCAGTACTTC.

This sequence joins TRBV28 and TRBJ1-1; TRBD1 is a possible D gene (5 bases). CDR1 is MDHEN and CDR2 is SYDVKM in the germline V gene. The CDR3 is made up of 16 amino acids. The V gene lost 7 bases and the J gene lost 6 bases, with 24 bases spanning the gap. The CDR3 reads CASTAGGSGGYAEAFF. CDR3 DNA sequence: TGTGCCAGCACCGCGGGGGGTAGCGGGGGGTACGCTGAAGCTTTCTTT.